Listed here are 4 T cell receptor beta chains from one sample, sequenced in a study of T cells in Graves' hyperthyroidism and ophthalmopathy. It was RNA transcripts that yielded the amplified TCR beta CDR3 regions. A first-round RT-PCR of the TCR CDR3 used the HTBI primer set. TCRdb re-derived calls from the multiplex PCR reads in MiXCR, one entry per CDR3 protein. Among approximately 400,000 distinct CDR3 sequences listed, 15% to 20% were seen once. The sequenced sample consisted of blood. These receptors were obtained from a woman younger than 30 with Graves' hyperthyroidism.

This clonotype was seen many times. The chain links TRBV5-1 to TRBJ2-7; D not certain. The CDR3 has 14 residues. The V end lost 0 bases, the J end lost 2 bases, and 9 bases lay between the germline ends. CDR1 is SGHRS and CDR2 is YFSETQ in the germline V gene. CDR3 bases: TGCGCCAGCAGCTTGGGCCCGAGTACCTACGAGCAGTACTTC. Translated: CASSLGPSTYEQYF. The complete variable domain, with remaining parts taken from reference TRBV5-1 and TRBJ2-7, reads KAGVTQTPRYLIKTRGQQVTLSCSPISGHRSVSWYQQTPGQGLQFLFEYFSETQRNKGNFPGRFSGRQFSNSRSEMNVSTLELGDSALYLCASSLGPSTYEQYFGPGTRLTVT.

This chain links TRBV27 with TRBJ2-2; D ambiguous. Germline lookup yields CDR1 MNHEY and CDR2 SMNVEV (reference sequence). V was cut by 6 bases and J by 3 bases, with 8 bases left in between. The CDR3 runs 13 residues. The CDR3 DNA sequence: TGTGCCAGCAGGAGACGAGACACCGGGGAGCTGTTTTTT. Translating gives CASRRRDTGELFF.

This clonotype was counted at least ten times. The chain carries TRBV12-3 or TRBV12-4 and TRBJ1-2; TRBD1 agrees at 9 bases. The V gene end was trimmed by 8 bases and the J gene end by 4 bases; junction bases not matched to a gene: 8. This CDR3 is 14 amino acids long. The CDR3 is CASGWTGEGYGYTF. CDR3 coding DNA: TGTGCCAGCGGTTGGACAGGGGAGGGCTATGGCTACACCTTC.

This clonotype was counted only a few times. The rearrangement uses TRBV5-6 and TRBJ1-1, with a tentative D call TRBD1 (5 bases). Germline CDR1 reads SGHDT; CDR2 reads YYEEEE. This CDR3 comprises 15 residues. Trimming left V 0 bases short and J 7 bases short, with 16 bases between. CDR3 sequence reads: CASSLGYRSGGEAFF. The CDR3 coding sequence is TGTGCCAGCAGCTTGGGTTACCGGTCTGGGGGTGAAGCTTTCTTT.